The clone carrying this TCR beta chain was recorded once. Sequencing used immunoSEQ multiplex PCR; TCRdb keeps in-frame clones, though not all of them. This table has 60,000 to 65,000 clones, 80% to 95% appearing once. This sample is part of a study of T cell changes during pregnancy in multiple sclerosis. The length of the CDR3 is 14 residues. Germline V gene sequence: CDR1 SGHNT, CDR2 YYREEE (reference sequence). The germline V and J ends were trimmed by 7 bases and 7 bases, with 17 bases remaining between them. This chain links TRBV5-4 with TRBJ1-4; D gene uncertain. The receptor comes from a female donor with multiple sclerosis, enrolled in a pregnancy study. Sample: peripheral blood, taken in the first trimester of pregnancy. The CDR3 reads CASGMRGPGEKLFF. The CDR3 DNA reads TGTGCCAGCGGGATGCGAGGGCCGGGTGAAAAACTGTTTTTT.